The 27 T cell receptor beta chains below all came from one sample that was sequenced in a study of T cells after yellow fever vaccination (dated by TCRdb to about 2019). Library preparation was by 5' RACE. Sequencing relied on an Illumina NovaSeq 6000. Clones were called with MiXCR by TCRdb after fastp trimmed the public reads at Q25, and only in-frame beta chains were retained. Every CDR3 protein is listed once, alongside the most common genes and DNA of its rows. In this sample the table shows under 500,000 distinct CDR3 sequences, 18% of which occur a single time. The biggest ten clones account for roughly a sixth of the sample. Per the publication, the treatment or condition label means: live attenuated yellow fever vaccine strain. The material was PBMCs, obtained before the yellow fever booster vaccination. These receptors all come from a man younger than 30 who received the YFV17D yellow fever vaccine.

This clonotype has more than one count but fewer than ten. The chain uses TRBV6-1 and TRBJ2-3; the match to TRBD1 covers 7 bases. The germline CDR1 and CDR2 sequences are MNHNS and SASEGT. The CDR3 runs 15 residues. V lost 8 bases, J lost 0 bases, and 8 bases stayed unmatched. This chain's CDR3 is CASGGVTGSTDTQYF. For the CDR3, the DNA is TGTGCCAGCGGGGGCGTGACAGGGAGCACAGATACGCAGTATTTT.

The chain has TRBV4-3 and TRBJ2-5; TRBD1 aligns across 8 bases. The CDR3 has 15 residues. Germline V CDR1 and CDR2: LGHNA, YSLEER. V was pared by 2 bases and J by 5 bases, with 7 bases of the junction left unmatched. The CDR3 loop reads CASSQSGTGFETQYF. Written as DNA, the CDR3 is TGCGCCAGCAGCCAATCGGGGACAGGTTTCGAGACCCAGTACTTC.

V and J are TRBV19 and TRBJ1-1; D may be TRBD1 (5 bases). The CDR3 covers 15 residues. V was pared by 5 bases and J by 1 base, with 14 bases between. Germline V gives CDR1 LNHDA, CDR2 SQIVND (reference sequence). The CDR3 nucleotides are TGTGCCAGTAGTGGCCTCGGGACGGCGAACACTGAAGCTTTCTTT. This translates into CASSGLGTANTEAFF.

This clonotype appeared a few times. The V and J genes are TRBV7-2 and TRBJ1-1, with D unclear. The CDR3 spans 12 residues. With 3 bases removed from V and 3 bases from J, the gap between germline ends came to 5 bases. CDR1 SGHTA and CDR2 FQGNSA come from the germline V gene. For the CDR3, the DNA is TGTGCCAGCAGCTTCTCTTACACTGAAGCTTTCTTT. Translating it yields CASSFSYTEAFF. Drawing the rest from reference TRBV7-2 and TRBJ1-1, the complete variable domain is GAGVSQSPSNKVTEKGKDVELRCDPISGHTALYWYRQSLGQGLEFLIYFQGNSAPDKSGLPSDRFSAERTGGSVSTLTIQRTQQEDSAVYLCASSFSYTEAFFGQGTRLTVV.

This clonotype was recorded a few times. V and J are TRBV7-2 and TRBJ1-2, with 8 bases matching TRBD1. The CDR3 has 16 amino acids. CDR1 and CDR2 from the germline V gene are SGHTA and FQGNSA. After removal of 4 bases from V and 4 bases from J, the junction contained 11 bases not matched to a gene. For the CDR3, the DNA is TGTGCCAGCAGCTCAAGACTAGGGCAGGGGGCCTATGGCTACACCTTC. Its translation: CASSSRLGQGAYGYTF.

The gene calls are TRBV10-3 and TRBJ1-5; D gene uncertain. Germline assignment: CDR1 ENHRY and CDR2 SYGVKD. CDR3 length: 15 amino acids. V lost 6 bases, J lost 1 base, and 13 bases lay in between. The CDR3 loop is CAISSGRESNQPQHF. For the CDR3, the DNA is TGTGCCATCAGCTCCGGCCGAGAGAGCAATCAGCCCCAGCATTTT.

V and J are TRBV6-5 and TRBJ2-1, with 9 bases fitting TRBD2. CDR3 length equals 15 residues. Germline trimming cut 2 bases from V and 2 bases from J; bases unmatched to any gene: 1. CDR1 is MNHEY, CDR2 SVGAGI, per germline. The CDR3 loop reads CASSYASGTYNEQFF. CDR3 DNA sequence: TGTGCCAGCAGTTACGCTAGCGGGACCTACAATGAGCAGTTCTTC.

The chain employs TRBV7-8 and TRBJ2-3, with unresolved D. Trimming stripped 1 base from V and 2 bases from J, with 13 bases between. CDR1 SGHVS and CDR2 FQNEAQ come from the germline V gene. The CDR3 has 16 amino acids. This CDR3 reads CASSLGVARTTDTQYF. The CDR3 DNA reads TGTGCCAGCAGCTTAGGGGTGGCCAGAACCACAGATACGCAGTATTTT. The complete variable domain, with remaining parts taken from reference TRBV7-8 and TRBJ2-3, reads GAGVSQSPRYKVAKRGQDVALRCDPISGHVSLFWYQQALGQGPEFLTYFQNEAQLDKSGLPSDRFFAERPEGSVSTLKIQRTQQEDSAVYLCASSLGVARTTDTQYFGPGTRLTVL.

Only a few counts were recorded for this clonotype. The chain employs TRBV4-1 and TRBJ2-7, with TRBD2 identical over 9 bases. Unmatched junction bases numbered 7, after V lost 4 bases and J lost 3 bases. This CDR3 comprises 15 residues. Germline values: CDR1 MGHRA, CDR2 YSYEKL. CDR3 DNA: TGCGCCAGCAGCCGAACAGCGGGGGGCCACTACGAGCAGTACTTC. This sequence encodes CASSRTAGGHYEQYF.

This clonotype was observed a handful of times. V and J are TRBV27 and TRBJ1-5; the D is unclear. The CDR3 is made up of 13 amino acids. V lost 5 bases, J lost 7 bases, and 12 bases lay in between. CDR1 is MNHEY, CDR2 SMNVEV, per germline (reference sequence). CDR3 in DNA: TGTGCCAGCAGTCCGGTACAGAGGCAGCCCCAGCATTTT. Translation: CASSPVQRQPQHF.

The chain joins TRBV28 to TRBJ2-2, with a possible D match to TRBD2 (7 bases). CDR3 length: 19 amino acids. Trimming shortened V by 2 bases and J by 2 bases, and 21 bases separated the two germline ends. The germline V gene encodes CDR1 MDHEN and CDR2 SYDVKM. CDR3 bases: TGTGCCAGCAGTTTAGGGGTCGCGGGGGCCCAGAAAAACACCGGGGAGCTGTTTTTT. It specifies CASSLGVAGAQKNTGELFF.

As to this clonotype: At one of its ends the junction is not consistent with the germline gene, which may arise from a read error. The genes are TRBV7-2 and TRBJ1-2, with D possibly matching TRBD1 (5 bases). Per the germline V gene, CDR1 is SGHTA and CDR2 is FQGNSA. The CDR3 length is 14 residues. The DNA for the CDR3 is TGTGCCAGCAGTTTAGCCTTTTCGGGGGGTGGCTACACCTTC. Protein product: CASSLAFSGGGYTF.

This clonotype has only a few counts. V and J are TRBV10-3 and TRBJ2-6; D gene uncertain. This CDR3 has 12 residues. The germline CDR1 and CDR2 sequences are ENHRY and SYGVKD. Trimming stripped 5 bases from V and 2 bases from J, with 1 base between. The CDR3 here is CAISPGANVLTF. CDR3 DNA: TGTGCCATCAGTCCTGGGGCCAACGTCCTGACTTTC.

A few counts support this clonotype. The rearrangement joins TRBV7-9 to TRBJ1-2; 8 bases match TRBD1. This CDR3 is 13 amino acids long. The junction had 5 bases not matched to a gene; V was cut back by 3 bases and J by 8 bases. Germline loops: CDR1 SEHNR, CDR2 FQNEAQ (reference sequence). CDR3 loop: CASSFQGADGYTF. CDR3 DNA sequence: TGTGCCAGCAGCTTCCAGGGGGCAGACGGCTACACCTTC.

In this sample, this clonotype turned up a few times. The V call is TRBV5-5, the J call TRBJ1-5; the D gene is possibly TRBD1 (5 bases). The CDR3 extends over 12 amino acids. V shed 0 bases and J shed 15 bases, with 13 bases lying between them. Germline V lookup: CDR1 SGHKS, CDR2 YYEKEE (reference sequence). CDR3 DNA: TGTGCCAGCAGCTTGGACCGGGACCCATGGCATTTT. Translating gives CASSLDRDPWHF.

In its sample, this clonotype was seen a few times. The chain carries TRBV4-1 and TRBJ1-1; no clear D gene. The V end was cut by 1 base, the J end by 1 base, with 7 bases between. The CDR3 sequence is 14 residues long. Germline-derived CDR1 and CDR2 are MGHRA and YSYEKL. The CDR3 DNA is TGCGCCAGCAGCCAAGTCCACAAGAACACTGAAGCTTTCTTT. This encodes CASSQVHKNTEAFF.

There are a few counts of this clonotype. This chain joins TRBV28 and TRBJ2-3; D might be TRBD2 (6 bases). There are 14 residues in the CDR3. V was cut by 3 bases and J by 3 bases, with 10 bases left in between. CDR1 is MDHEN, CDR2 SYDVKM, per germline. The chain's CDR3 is CASSFSSVTDTQYF. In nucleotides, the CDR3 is TGTGCCAGCAGTTTTTCTAGCGTGACAGATACGCAGTATTTT.

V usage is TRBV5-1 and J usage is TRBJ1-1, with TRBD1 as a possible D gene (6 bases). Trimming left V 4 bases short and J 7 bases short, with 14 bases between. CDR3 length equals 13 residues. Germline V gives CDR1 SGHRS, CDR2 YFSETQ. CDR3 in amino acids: CASSPRTDGEAFF. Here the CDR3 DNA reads TGCGCCAGCAGCCCCAGGACAGATGGTGAAGCTTTCTTT.

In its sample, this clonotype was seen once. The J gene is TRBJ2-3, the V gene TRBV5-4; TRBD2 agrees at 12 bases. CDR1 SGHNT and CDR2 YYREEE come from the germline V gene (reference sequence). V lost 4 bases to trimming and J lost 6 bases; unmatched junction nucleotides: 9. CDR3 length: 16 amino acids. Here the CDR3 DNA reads TGTGCCAGCAGCCCCGGGACTAGCGGGTCTGGGGATACGCAGTATTTT. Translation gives CASSPGTSGSGDTQYF.

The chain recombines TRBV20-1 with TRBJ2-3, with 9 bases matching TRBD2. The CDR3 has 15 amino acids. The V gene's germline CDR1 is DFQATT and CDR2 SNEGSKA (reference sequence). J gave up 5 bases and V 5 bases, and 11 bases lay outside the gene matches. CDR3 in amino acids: CSALPLAGLGDTQYF. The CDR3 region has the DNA TGCAGTGCTTTACCCCTAGCGGGGCTTGGAGATACGCAGTATTTT.

The CDR3 region is CASGGGPTQETQYF. The CDR3 bases are TGCGCCAGCGGCGGGGGGCCAACCCAAGAGACCCAGTACTTC. This sequence joins TRBV5-1 and TRBJ2-5; 8 bases line up with TRBD2. Germline V CDR1 and CDR2: SGHRS, YFSETQ. This CDR3 is 14 amino acids long. With V trimmed by 7 bases and J by 1 base, 6 bases remained unmatched.

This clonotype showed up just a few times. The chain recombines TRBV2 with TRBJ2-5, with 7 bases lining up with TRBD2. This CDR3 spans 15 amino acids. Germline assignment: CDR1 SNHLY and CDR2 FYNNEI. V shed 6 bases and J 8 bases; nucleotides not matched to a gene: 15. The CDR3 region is CASRVGGTAISTQYF. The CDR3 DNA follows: TGTGCCAGCAGGGTCGGGGGGACCGCCATATCCACCCAGTACTTC.

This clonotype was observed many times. This CDR3 reads CASSFQTGTNSPLHF. DNA of the CDR3: TGCGCCAGCAGCTTTCAGACAGGGACAAATTCACCCCTCCACTTT. This chain connects TRBV5-1 to TRBJ1-6; 7 nucleotides match TRBD1. Germline CDR1 reads SGHRS; CDR2 reads YFSETQ. J was trimmed by 7 bases and V by 2 bases; bases with no gene match: 6. The CDR3 extends over 15 amino acids.

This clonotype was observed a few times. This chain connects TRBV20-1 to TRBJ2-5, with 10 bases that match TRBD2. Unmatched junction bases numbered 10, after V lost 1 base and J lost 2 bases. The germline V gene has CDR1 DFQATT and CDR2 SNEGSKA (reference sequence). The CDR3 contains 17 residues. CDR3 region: CSARVWGLAGEQETQYF. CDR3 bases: TGCAGTGCTAGAGTTTGGGGCCTAGCGGGGGAACAAGAGACCCAGTACTTC.

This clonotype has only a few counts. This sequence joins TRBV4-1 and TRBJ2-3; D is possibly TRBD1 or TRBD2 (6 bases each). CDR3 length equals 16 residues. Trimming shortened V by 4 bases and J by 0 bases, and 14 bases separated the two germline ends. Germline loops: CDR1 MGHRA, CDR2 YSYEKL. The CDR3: CASSRRGVSSTDTQYF. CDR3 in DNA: TGCGCCAGCAGCCGGAGGGGGGTTTCAAGCACAGATACGCAGTATTTT.

The CDR3 here is CASSSPGPGGTQYF. CDR3 DNA: TGTGCCAGCAGCTCACCGGGGCCGGGAGGGACCCAGTACTTC. The V call is TRBV7-2, the J call TRBJ2-5; 7 positions match TRBD2. V lost 4 bases to trimming and J lost 7 bases; unmatched junction nucleotides: 9. The CDR3 covers 14 residues. CDR1 is SGHTA and CDR2 is FQGNSA in the germline V gene.

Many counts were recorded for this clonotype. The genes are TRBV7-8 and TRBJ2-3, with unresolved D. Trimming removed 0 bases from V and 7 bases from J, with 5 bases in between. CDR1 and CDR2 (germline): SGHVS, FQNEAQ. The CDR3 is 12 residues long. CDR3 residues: CASSLAPNTQYF. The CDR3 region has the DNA TGTGCCAGCAGCTTAGCGCCTAATACGCAGTATTTT.